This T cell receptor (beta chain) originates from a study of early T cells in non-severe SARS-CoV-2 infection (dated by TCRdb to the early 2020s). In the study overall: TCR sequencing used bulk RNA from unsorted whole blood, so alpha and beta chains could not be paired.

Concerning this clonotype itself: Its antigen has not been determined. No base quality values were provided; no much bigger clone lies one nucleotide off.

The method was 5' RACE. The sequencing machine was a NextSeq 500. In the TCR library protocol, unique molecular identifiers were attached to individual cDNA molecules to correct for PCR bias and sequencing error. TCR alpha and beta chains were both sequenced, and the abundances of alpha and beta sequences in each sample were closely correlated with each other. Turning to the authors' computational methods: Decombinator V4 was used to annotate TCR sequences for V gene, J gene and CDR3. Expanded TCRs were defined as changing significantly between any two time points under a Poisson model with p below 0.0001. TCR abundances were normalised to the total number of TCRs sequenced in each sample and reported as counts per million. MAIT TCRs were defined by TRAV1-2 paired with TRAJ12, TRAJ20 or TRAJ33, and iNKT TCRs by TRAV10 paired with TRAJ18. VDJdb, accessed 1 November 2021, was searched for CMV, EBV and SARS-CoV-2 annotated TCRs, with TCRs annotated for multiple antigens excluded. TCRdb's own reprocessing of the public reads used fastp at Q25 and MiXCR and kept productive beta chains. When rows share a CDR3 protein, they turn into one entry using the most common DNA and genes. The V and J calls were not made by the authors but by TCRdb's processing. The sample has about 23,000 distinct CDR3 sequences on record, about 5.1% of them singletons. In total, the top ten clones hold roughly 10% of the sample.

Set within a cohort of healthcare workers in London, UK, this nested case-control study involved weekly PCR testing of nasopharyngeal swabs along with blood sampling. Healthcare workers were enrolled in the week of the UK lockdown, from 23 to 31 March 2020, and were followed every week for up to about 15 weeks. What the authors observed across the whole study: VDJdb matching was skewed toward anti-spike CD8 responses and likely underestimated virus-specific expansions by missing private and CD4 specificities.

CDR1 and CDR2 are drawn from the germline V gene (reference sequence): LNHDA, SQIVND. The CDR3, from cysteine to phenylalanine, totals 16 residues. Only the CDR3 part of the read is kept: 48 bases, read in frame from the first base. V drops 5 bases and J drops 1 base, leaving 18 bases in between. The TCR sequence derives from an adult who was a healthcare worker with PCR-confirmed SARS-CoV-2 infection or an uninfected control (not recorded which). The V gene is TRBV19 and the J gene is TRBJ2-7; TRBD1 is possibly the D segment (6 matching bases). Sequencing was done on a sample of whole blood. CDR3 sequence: CASSGPTQGQSYEQYF. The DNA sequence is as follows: TGTGCCAGTAGTGGCCCGACGCAGGGGCAGTCCTACGAGCAGTACTTC.